A single sample is the source of the 21 T cell receptor beta chains below, sequenced in a study of cytomegalovirus exposure and HLA in healthy donors. A multiplex PCR was run with 60 Vbeta primers and 13 Jbeta primers. Generated by immunoSEQ multiplex PCR, the TCRdb table keeps only in-frame clones and is missing some. The sample lists 65,000 to 85,000 clones, approximately 84% occurring once. The sequenced sample consisted of PBMCs. Receptors were obtained from a woman between 45 and 65 years old in good health and CMV-seronegative.

The gene calls are TRBV10-3 and TRBJ2-5; the match to TRBD2 covers 13 bases. Trimming took 8 bases from V and 5 from J; bases not matched to a gene: 2. The germline V gene encodes CDR1 ENHRY and CDR2 SYGVKD. CDR3 length: 13 residues. The CDR3 nucleotides read TGTGCCATCGGGACTAGCGGGACTGAGACCCAGTACTTC. Residues: CAIGTSGTETQYF.

The J gene is TRBJ2-7, the V gene TRBV5-1, with D perhaps TRBD2 (5 bases). CDR3 length: 14 residues. V was clipped by 3 bases and J by 5 bases, with 15 bases between them. Germline V CDR1 and CDR2: SGHRS, YFSETQ. CDR3 loop: CASSSGLRRDEQYF. CDR3 DNA: TGCGCCAGCAGCTCCGGACTGCGTCGGGACGAGCAGTACTTC.

The V gene is TRBV9, the J gene TRBJ2-1, with 10 nucleotides matching TRBD2. V lost 3 bases, J lost 9 bases, and 9 bases stayed unmatched. Germline V gene lookup returns CDR1 SGDLS and CDR2 YYNGEE. CDR3 size: 15 residues. CDR3 protein: CASSGTGLASSEQFF. Written as DNA, the CDR3 is TGTGCCAGCAGCGGAACGGGACTAGCGAGTAGTGAGCAGTTCTTC.

This sequence joins TRBV25-1 and TRBJ2-3, with D unclear. V lost 0 bases to trimming and J lost 6 bases, with 7 bases between them. This CDR3 comprises 13 residues. Germline assignment: CDR1 MGHDK and CDR2 SYGVNS. The CDR3 nucleotides are TGTGCCAGCAGTGAATACGTTGCGGATACGCAGTATTTT. As protein: CASSEYVADTQYF.

This sequence joins TRBV15 and TRBJ2-2; TRBD1 matches 8 bases. The CDR3 extends over 17 amino acids. The V segment lost 0 bases and the J segment 8 bases; nucleotides outside the gene matches: 11. The germline CDR1 and CDR2 sequences are LNHNV and YYDKDF (reference sequence). The CDR3 nucleotides read TGTGCCACCAGCAGAGACTTCCCGGGACAGGTTCGGGGGGAGCTGTTTTTT. Amino acids: CATSRDFPGQVRGELFF.

The rearrangement joins TRBV5-8 to TRBJ2-7; D is unclear. Germline CDR1 SGHTS, CDR2 YDEGEE. V lost 2 bases to trimming and J lost 7 bases, with 7 bases between them. The CDR3 loop spans 11 amino acids. Here the CDR3 reads CASSLIGEQYV. The CDR3 DNA is TGTGCCAGCAGCTTAATCGGGGAGCAGTACGTC.

This chain uses TRBV2 with TRBJ2-1, with 7 bases matching TRBD1. This CDR3 is built from 17 residues. V gave up 7 bases and J gave up 6 bases; unmatched junction bases: 18. The germline CDR1 and CDR2 sequences are SNHLY and FYNNEI. CDR3 sequence: CASTLLPSGHRGNEQFF. The CDR3 coding sequence is TGTGCCAGCACGTTGCTACCCTCGGGCCACAGGGGCAATGAGCAGTTCTTC. The whole variable domain, remainder taken from reference TRBV2 and TRBJ2-1, is EPEVTQTPSHQVTQMGQEVILRCVPISNHLYFYWYRQILGQKVEFLVSFYNNEISEKSEIFDDQFSVERPDGSNFTLKIRSTKLEDSAMYFCASTLLPSGHRGNEQFFGPGTRLTVL.

The chain combines TRBV5-1 with TRBJ2-7; TRBD1 might be the D (6 bases). This CDR3 comprises 16 residues. V was clipped by 0 bases and J by 1 base, with 14 bases between them. Germline CDR1 is SGHRS and CDR2 is YFSETQ. The CDR3 here is CASSLARGPSSYEQYF. The CDR3 region has the DNA TGCGCCAGCAGCTTGGCCAGGGGCCCATCTTCCTACGAGCAGTACTTC.

V usage is TRBV30 and J usage is TRBJ1-2, with 8 bases that match TRBD1. The germline V gene encodes CDR1 GTSNPN and CDR2 SVGIG (reference sequence). This CDR3 has 13 amino acids. With 4 bases clipped from V and 5 bases from J, the junction kept 6 bases outside the gene matches. The CDR3 bases are TGTGCCTGGAATCCTCGGACAGGGTATGGCTACACCTTC. Translating gives CAWNPRTGYGYTF.

The chain carries TRBV30 and TRBJ1-2; 7 positions match TRBD1. Looked up from germline, CDR1 is GTSNPN and CDR2 is SVGIG (reference sequence). The CDR3 consists of 14 residues. Unmatched junction bases numbered 5, after V lost 3 bases and J lost 1 base. The CDR3: CAWRGRGINYGYTF. In DNA form, the CDR3 reads TGTGCCTGGAGAGGCAGGGGGATTAACTATGGCTACACCTTC.

The chain employs TRBV15 and TRBJ2-7; 7 bases map to TRBD1. Germline V gene lookup returns CDR1 LNHNV and CDR2 YYDKDF (reference sequence). CDR3 length: 16 residues. The V segment lost 2 bases and the J segment 2 bases; nucleotides outside the gene matches: 9. CDR3 loop: CATSRSRDSTPYEQYF. The CDR3 DNA is TGTGCCACCAGCAGATCCAGGGACAGTACCCCCTACGAGCAGTACTTC.

The chain links TRBV30 to TRBJ1-1; TRBD1 might be the D (5 bases). This CDR3 comprises 13 residues. V shed 3 bases and J shed 4 bases, with 12 bases lying between them. Germline CDR1 is GTSNPN and CDR2 is SVGIG (reference sequence). CDR3 loop: CAWRAQEVTEAFF. CDR3 bases: TGTGCCTGGAGGGCACAGGAAGTCACTGAAGCTTTCTTT.

This chain links TRBV20-1 with TRBJ2-1; the D is unclear. Germline V gene data show CDR1 as DFQATT and CDR2 as SNEGSKA (reference sequence). V gave up 3 bases and J gave up 9 bases, with 9 bases separating them. CDR3 length: 11 amino acids. The CDR3 DNA is TGCAGTGCTAGGGTCTCGGGTGAGCAGTTCTTC. As protein: CSARVSGEQFF.

The J gene is TRBJ2-1, the V gene TRBV19; 8 positions match TRBD2. CDR3 length equals 15 residues. Germline values: CDR1 LNHDA, CDR2 SQIVND (reference sequence). The J segment lost 4 bases and the V segment lost 3 bases, leaving 5 bases of the junction unmatched. CDR3 in DNA: TGTGCCAGTAGTATCGCGGGGGGTTTGTACAATGAGCAGTTCTTC. Protein: CASSIAGGLYNEQFF. The full variable domain, rest sourced from reference TRBV19 and TRBJ2-1, is DGGITQSPKYLFRKEGQNVTLSCEQNLNHDAMYWYRQDPGQGLRLIYYSQIVNDFQKGDIAEGYSVSREKKESFPLTVTSAQKNPTAFYLCASSIAGGLYNEQFFGPGTRLTVL.

This clone was seen once. The chain joins TRBV28 to TRBJ2-7; D may be TRBD2 (5 bases). The V gene's germline CDR1 is MDHEN and CDR2 SYDVKM. Trimming pared 3 bases from V and 7 bases from J, leaving 10 bases between. The CDR3 is 12 residues long. This CDR3 is CASSLTSGEQYF. For the CDR3, the DNA is TGTGCCAGCAGTTTGACGTCGGGGGAGCAGTACTTC.

The V gene is TRBV10-3, the J gene TRBJ2-7; 9 positions agree with TRBD2. CDR3 length: 16 amino acids. Germline V lookup: CDR1 ENHRY, CDR2 SYGVKD. Unmatched junction bases numbered 12, after V lost 7 bases and J lost 2 bases. The CDR3 protein is CAINGASGVAPYEQYF. The DNA for the CDR3 is TGTGCCATCAATGGAGCTAGCGGGGTAGCCCCCTACGAGCAGTACTTC.

The V call is TRBV6-1, the J call TRBJ1-1, with D possibly matching TRBD1 (5 bases). The CDR3 totals 11 residues. CDR1 and CDR2 (germline): MNHNS, SASEGT. V lost 4 bases and J lost 7, with 7 bases in between. DNA of the CDR3: TGTGCCAGCAGTGTAGGGGTTGAAGCTTTCTTT. This codes for CASSVGVEAFF.

The chain carries TRBV20-1 and TRBJ2-2, with D tentatively TRBD2 (5 bases). The CDR3 spans 11 residues. V lost 6 bases to trimming and J lost 6 bases, with 8 bases between them. CDR1 is DFQATT and CDR2 is SNEGSKA in the germline V gene (reference sequence). In DNA, the CDR3 is TGCAGTGCCAAGCGGTCCGGGGAGCTGTTTTTT. Its translation: CSAKRSGELFF.

Only one count was recorded for this clone. This chain connects TRBV6-5 to TRBJ1-1; unclear D gene. V shed 6 bases and J shed 6 bases, with 14 bases lying between them. This CDR3 spans 13 amino acids. The germline V gene has CDR1 MNHEY and CDR2 SVGAGI. The CDR3 DNA is TGTGCCAGCAGCCGCGACTCTAAATCTGAAGCTTTCTTT. It translates to CASSRDSKSEAFF.

This chain joins TRBV10-3 and TRBJ1-2; no clear D. The germline V and J ends were trimmed by 6 bases and 5 bases, with 13 bases remaining between them. Germline V CDR1 and CDR2: ENHRY, SYGVKD. There are 13 residues in the CDR3. CDR3 sequence: CAIRSELTYGYTF. In nucleotides, the CDR3 is TGTGCCATCAGGTCGGAGCTAACATATGGCTACACCTTC.

The chain carries TRBV7-6 and TRBJ2-5; possibly TRBD1 for D (6 bases). Germline values: CDR1 SGHVS, CDR2 FNYEAQ. There are 14 residues in the CDR3. With 2 bases removed from V and 10 bases from J, the gap between germline ends came to 17 bases. CDR3 protein: CASSLNREQGSQYF. CDR3 nucleotide sequence: TGTGCCAGCAGCTTAAATAGGGAACAGGGAAGCCAGTACTTC.